Each of the 18 T cell receptor beta chains below was sequenced from the same sample in a study of CD8 T cells in ankylosing spondylitis. TCRdb fed the 5' RACE reads into MiXCR, producing one record per CDR3 protein. The sample holds 250,000 to 300,000 distinct CDR3 sequences, 15% to 20% seen once. The sequencing sample was made of blood, either unsorted or a sorted T cell fraction (not recorded which). The receptors here all came from a male donor with ankylosing spondylitis or in good health (not recorded which).

This clonotype was seen a few times. The V gene is TRBV29-1, the J gene TRBJ2-6; 9 bases agree with TRBD1. This CDR3 is built from 17 residues. Per germline, CDR1 SQVTM and CDR2 ANQGSEA. J gave up 0 bases and V 6 bases, and 9 bases lay outside the gene matches. The CDR3 DNA is TGCAGCGTCACCGTAGGGACAGGGCACTCTGGGGCCAACGTCCTGACTTTC. As protein: CSVTVGTGHSGANVLTF.

Only a few counts were recorded for this clonotype. V and J are TRBV4-1 and TRBJ1-2, with D unclear. The CDR3 is 16 amino acids. V lost 3 bases and J 5 bases, leaving 19 bases between the germline ends. Per the germline V gene, CDR1 is MGHRA and CDR2 is YSYEKL. CDR3 in amino acids: CASSQDFDPYLYGYTF. DNA for the CDR3: TGCGCCAGCAGCCAGGACTTCGACCCCTACCTTTATGGCTACACCTTC.

In its sample, this clonotype was seen a few times. V and J are TRBV3-1 and TRBJ2-7; 7 bases line up with TRBD2. V lost 0 bases and J lost 6; bases outside the gene matches: 2. CDR3 size: 13 residues. Germline-derived CDR1 and CDR2 are LGHDT and YNNKEL (reference sequence). The DNA of the CDR3 is TGTGCCAGCAGCCAAGAGGGGAGGGGCGAGCAGTACGTC. Protein product: CASSQEGRGEQYV.

This clonotype turned up a few times. The chain links TRBV12-3 or TRBV12-4 to TRBJ1-5; TRBD1 agrees at 7 bases. Losses at the gene ends were 6 bases for V and 4 bases for J; bases not matched to a gene: 15. The CDR3 extends over 17 amino acids. The DNA for the CDR3 is TGTGCCAGCAGCCGCAGGGGGGGGGCTCTGGGTAATCAGCCCCAGCATTTT. Encoded protein: CASSRRGGALGNQPQHF.

This clonotype was seen at least ten times. The chain joins TRBV29-1 to TRBJ1-2; D possibly corresponds to TRBD1 (6 bases). The V and J ends lost 5 bases and 7 bases respectively, with 17 bases between them. Germline CDR1 reads SQVTM; CDR2 reads ANQGSEA. This CDR3 contains 13 residues. CDR3 in amino acids: CSVRLTGITGYTF. CDR3 nucleotide sequence: TGCAGCGTTCGTCTTACAGGGATTACTGGCTACACCTTC.

J is TRBJ2-7 and V is TRBV10-1; D possibly corresponds to TRBD1 (6 bases). The germline V and J ends were trimmed by 3 bases and 2 bases, with 8 bases remaining between them. The germline CDR1 and CDR2 sequences are WNHNN and SYGVQD (reference sequence). This CDR3 region has 13 residues. This CDR3 reads CASSDRTAYEQYV. The CDR3 DNA is TGCGCCAGCAGTGACCGGACAGCCTACGAGCAGTACGTC.

This clonotype has a handful of counts. The chain carries TRBV27 and TRBJ1-1; D gene unclear. The CDR3 loop spans 16 amino acids. Deletions cut 1 base from V and 1 base from J, with 13 bases between. In germline, CDR1 is MNHEY, CDR2 SMNVEV (reference sequence). The CDR3 DNA follows: TGTGCCAGCAGTTTATTCCCTTGGGAGCCGAACACTGAAGCTTTCTTT. Amino acid sequence: CASSLFPWEPNTEAFF.

The chain recombines TRBV5-1 with TRBJ2-5, with no clear D. The CDR3 extends over 15 amino acids. Trimming cost V 4 bases and J 5 bases, with 18 bases left between them. Germline V gene data show CDR1 as SGHRS and CDR2 as YFSETQ. CDR3 amino acids: CASSLNRPIEETQYF. Here the CDR3 DNA reads TGCGCCAGCAGCCTTAACCGACCGATTGAGGAGACCCAGTACTTC.

The rearrangement uses TRBV6-2 or TRBV6-3 and TRBJ2-1, with 10 bases matching TRBD2. Germline-derived CDR1 and CDR2 are MNHEY and SVGEGT. The CDR3 consists of 17 residues. J lost 4 bases, V lost 3 bases, and 9 bases had no gene match. CDR3 sequence (DNA): TGTGCCAGCAGTTATCTAGCGGGAGAGTCGGGTTACAATGAGCAGTTCTTC. Translating gives CASSYLAGESGYNEQFF.

The chain combines TRBV5-1 with TRBJ2-1, with TRBD2 identical over 11 bases. The CDR3 contains 16 residues. J lost 5 bases, V lost 4 bases, and 8 bases had no gene match. Germline V gene sequence: CDR1 SGHRS, CDR2 YFSETQ. CDR3 amino acids: CASSPSSGRFDNEQFF. The CDR3 DNA sequence: TGCGCCAGCAGCCCCTCTAGCGGGAGGTTCGACAATGAGCAGTTCTTC.

The chain joins TRBV12-3 or TRBV12-4 to TRBJ1-3; D call uncertain. This CDR3 region has 17 residues. V lost 4 bases to trimming and J lost 5 bases, with 21 bases between them. The CDR3 reads CASSSRVFGLSRNTIYF. The CDR3, as DNA: TGTGCCAGCAGTTCACGGGTTTTTGGGTTGTCTCGAAACACCATATATTTT.

This clonotype was picked up a small number of times. The chain is built from TRBV12-3 or TRBV12-4 and TRBJ2-1; 9 nucleotides agree with TRBD2. J was trimmed by 0 bases and V by 3 bases; bases with no gene match: 3. The CDR3 loop spans 16 amino acids. CDR3 nucleotides: TGTGCCAGCAGTTTGGCTAGCGGGGCCTCCTACAATGAGCAGTTCTTC. This codes for CASSLASGASYNEQFF.

The chain links TRBV20-1 to TRBJ1-1, with no clear D. The V gene's germline CDR1 is DFQATT and CDR2 SNEGSKA (reference sequence). The CDR3 runs to 13 residues. V lost 4 bases to trimming and J lost 11 bases, with 20 bases between them. CDR3: CSATNGPTDGAFF. CDR3 sequence (DNA): TGCAGTGCTACGAACGGTCCCACGGACGGTGCTTTCTTT.

This chain joins TRBV5-1 and TRBJ2-3; D may be TRBD2 (6 bases). Trimming shortened V by 0 bases and J by 3 bases, and 11 bases separated the two germline ends. Germline V gene sequence: CDR1 SGHRS, CDR2 YFSETQ. The CDR3 is 15 amino acids. The CDR3: CASSLDRGTTDTQYF. The CDR3 region has the DNA TGCGCCAGCAGCTTGGACCGCGGGACTACAGATACGCAGTATTTT.

The sample holds a few counts of this clonotype. The rearrangement uses TRBV29-1 and TRBJ2-3; possibly TRBD2 for D (6 bases). Between the trimmed V and J ends, which lost 4 bases and 0 bases, there was a span of 8 bases. In germline, CDR1 is SQVTM, CDR2 ANQGSEA. The CDR3 spans 13 residues. The CDR3 DNA is TGCAGCGTTGGCGCGGGGAGCACAGATACGCAGTATTTT. Translation: CSVGAGSTDTQYF.

The chain has TRBV5-1 and TRBJ2-3, with D perhaps matching TRBD2 (6 bases). Germline V gives CDR1 SGHRS, CDR2 YFSETQ. V was trimmed by 1 base and J by 2 bases, leaving 11 bases between them. The CDR3 runs to 15 residues. The CDR3 sequence: CASSLRGVHTDTQYF. CDR3 in DNA: TGCGCCAGCAGCTTGCGCGGGGTCCACACAGATACGCAGTATTTT.

The chain combines TRBV2 with TRBJ2-1; D not resolved. The CDR3 runs 13 residues. CDR1 SNHLY and CDR2 FYNNEI come from the germline V gene. The V end was cut by 10 bases, the J end by 3 bases, with 13 bases between. The CDR3 is CATRLASYNEQFF. CDR3 DNA: TGTGCCACCAGGCTGGCCAGCTACAATGAGCAGTTCTTC.

This clonotype was observed many times. The gene calls are TRBV6-1 and TRBJ1-4; 10 bases fit TRBD1. V trimming: 6 bases; J trimming: 11 bases; junction bases outside the gene matches: 9. Germline CDR1 is MNHNS and CDR2 is SASEGT. CDR3 size: 14 residues. The CDR3 region is CASSTDRGRGKLFF. The CDR3 DNA reads TGTGCCAGCAGCACCGACAGGGGGCGCGGGAAACTGTTTTTT.